The 19 T cell receptor beta chains below come from one sample, sequenced in a study of cytomegalovirus exposure and HLA in healthy donors. Sequencing was performed with immunoSEQ multiplex PCR; in TCRdb, only in-frame clones are kept and a portion is missing. The sample yields roughly 120,000 clones, roughly 86% seen once. The sequenced sample was PBMCs. The source is a man between 18 and 35 years old in good health and CMV-seronegative.

This clone was detected only a few times. V usage is TRBV30 and J usage is TRBJ2-7; TRBD2 is a possible D gene (6 bases). The CDR3 covers 13 residues. The ends were cut back, 6 bases at V and 1 base at J, with 13 bases in the middle. Per germline, CDR1 GTSNPN and CDR2 SVGIG (reference sequence). This chain's CDR3 is CACWRGLSYEQYF. CDR3 bases: TGTGCCTGTTGGAGGGGTTTATCCTACGAGCAGTACTTC.

The rearrangement joins TRBV6-5 to TRBJ1-5; D remains unclear. V gave up 2 bases and J gave up 7 bases, with 12 bases separating them. The germline V gene has CDR1 MNHEY and CDR2 SVGAGI. The CDR3 spans 14 residues. CDR3 sequence (DNA): TGTGCCAGCAGTTACGGACTAGGGTTCCAGCCCCAGCATTTT. As protein: CASSYGLGFQPQHF.

Notes on this clone: A read error may produce the germline difference seen at one junction end. The chain combines TRBV6-1 with TRBJ2-3; D call uncertain. The CDR3 spans 11 residues. CDR1 MNHNS and CDR2 SASEGT come from the germline V gene. CDR3 sequence: CASSDVTVLSF. For the CDR3, the DNA is TGTGCCAGCAGTGACGTCACAGTTTTATCTTTT.

This clone came up once. The rearrangement uses TRBV30 and TRBJ1-4; tentatively, D is TRBD1 (6 bases). This CDR3 region has 17 residues. Germline V gives CDR1 GTSNPN, CDR2 SVGIG (reference sequence). V lost 0 bases to trimming and J lost 7 bases, with 21 bases between them. The DNA for the CDR3 is TGTGCCTGGAGTGTACCCCCTCCCGTCACAGGGAGTGAAAAACTGTTTTTT. Amino acids: CAWSVPPPVTGSEKLFF. Together with reference TRBV30 and TRBJ1-4, the CDR3 gives the full variable domain: SQTIHQWPATLVQPVGSPLSLECTVEGTSNPNLYWYRQAAGRGLQLLFYSVGIGQISSEVPQNLSASRPQDRQFILSSKKLLLSDSGFYLCAWSVPPPVTGSEKLFFGSGTQLSVL.

This chain connects TRBV4-1 to TRBJ1-1, with D perhaps matching TRBD1 (5 bases). Trimming took off 0 bases at V and 1 base at J, with 9 bases between the two ends. The V gene's germline CDR1 is MGHRA and CDR2 YSYEKL. CDR3 size: 15 residues. This CDR3 reads CASSQEGGSNTEAFF. The DNA of the CDR3 is TGCGCCAGCAGCCAAGAGGGGGGGTCGAACACTGAAGCTTTCTTT.

The chain recombines TRBV30 with TRBJ1-2; 7 bases are a match to TRBD1. Germline V gene lookup returns CDR1 GTSNPN and CDR2 SVGIG (reference sequence). This CDR3 region has 14 residues. V was pared by 1 base and J by 0 bases, with 2 bases of the junction left unmatched. The CDR3 is CAWSGQGANYGYTF. The CDR3 bases are TGTGCCTGGAGTGGACAGGGAGCTAACTATGGCTACACCTTC.

This chain links TRBV7-9 with TRBJ1-1; 8 nucleotides align to TRBD1. Losses at the gene ends were 5 bases for V and 4 bases for J; bases not matched to a gene: 6. Germline V gene data show CDR1 as SEHNR and CDR2 as FQNEAQ (reference sequence). This CDR3 is 14 amino acids long. This CDR3 reads CASSPGQGSTEAFF. In nucleotides, the CDR3 is TGTGCCAGCAGCCCTGGACAGGGAAGCACTGAAGCTTTCTTT.

CDR3 protein: CASSLENRETQYF. DNA of the CDR3: TGCGCCAGCAGCTTGGAGAACCGGGAGACCCAGTACTTC. The rearrangement uses TRBV5-1 and TRBJ2-5; no clear D gene. The CDR3 extends over 13 amino acids. From germline, CDR1 is SGHRS and CDR2 YFSETQ. Trimming cost V 0 bases and J 5 bases, with 8 bases left between them.

This sequence joins TRBV18 and TRBJ2-1; the D gene is possibly TRBD2 (6 bases). The CDR3 runs 15 residues. The V and J ends lost 3 bases and 3 bases respectively, with 12 bases between them. Germline lookup yields CDR1 KGHSH and CDR2 LQKENI. The DNA of the CDR3 is TGTGCCAGCTCACCTACGGGAGCGGTCTACAATGAGCAGTTCTTC. Protein product: CASSPTGAVYNEQFF.

The chain carries TRBV9 and TRBJ2-2; D unclear. From germline, CDR1 is SGDLS and CDR2 YYNGEE. The CDR3 has 17 residues. V lost 0 bases to trimming and J lost 0 bases, with 12 bases between them. CDR3 DNA: TGTGCCAGCAGCGTAGCTGTCATATCGGCGAACACCGGGGAGCTGTTTTTT. This codes for CASSVAVISANTGELFF.

V gene TRBV7-9 combines with J gene TRBJ2-5; TRBD2 matches 7 bases. Per the germline V gene, CDR1 is SEHNR and CDR2 is FQNEAQ (reference sequence). CDR3 length: 16 amino acids. The J segment lost 8 bases and the V segment lost 0 bases, leaving 12 bases of the junction unmatched. CDR3 in DNA: TGTGCCAGCAGCTTAGCGTTGCGGACTAGGGATCATACCCAGTACTTC. Encoded protein: CASSLALRTRDHTQYF.

About this clone itself: Other nucleotide sequences from this sample produce the same CDR3. The chain employs TRBV7-9 and TRBJ2-1; D not certain. The CDR3 contains 15 residues. Germline lookup yields CDR1 SEHNR and CDR2 FQNEAQ (reference sequence). Trimming took 5 bases from V and 0 from J, leaving 11 bases between them. CDR3 bases: TGTGCCAGCAGCCCAAGCGAGAGCTCCTACAATGAGCAGTTCTTC. Translated, it gives CASSPSESSYNEQFF.

The chain recombines TRBV19 with TRBJ1-5; D unresolved. The CDR3 has 15 residues. V gave up 3 bases and J gave up 0 bases, with 9 bases separating them. Germline V gene sequence: CDR1 LNHDA, CDR2 SQIVND (reference sequence). The CDR3 nucleotides read TGTGCCAGTAGTATGGACTCTTATAGCAATCAGCCCCAGCATTTT. Translating gives CASSMDSYSNQPQHF.

CDR3 residues: CASSEGPGDGQPQHF. In nucleotides, the CDR3 is TGTGCCAGTAGTGAAGGGCCAGGGGACGGTCAGCCCCAGCATTTT. This rearrangement joins TRBV19 to TRBJ1-5; perhaps TRBD1 as D (6 bases). The V end was cut by 5 bases, the J end by 6 bases, with 17 bases between. The CDR3 runs 15 residues. Germline CDR1 LNHDA, CDR2 SQIVND (reference sequence).

The chain carries TRBV15 and TRBJ1-1; 9 nucleotides line up with TRBD1. The CDR3 is made up of 15 amino acids. Germline lookup yields CDR1 LNHNV and CDR2 YYDKDF (reference sequence). Trimming cost V 3 bases and J 0 bases; bases outside gene matches: 2. The CDR3, as DNA: TGTGCCACCAGCAGGGGACAGGGACTGAACACTGAAGCTTTCTTT. Its protein product is CATSRGQGLNTEAFF.

The V call is TRBV6-5, the J call TRBJ1-1; no reliable D call. V lost 2 bases to trimming and J lost 0 bases, with 13 bases between them. The CDR3 sequence is 16 residues long. From germline, CDR1 is MNHEY and CDR2 SVGAGI. The DNA of the CDR3 is TGTGCCAGCAGTTACGTCGCCAGGTTGGTGAACACTGAAGCTTTCTTT. It is translated as CASSYVARLVNTEAFF.

The chain combines TRBV2 with TRBJ1-2; TRBD1 matches at 10 bases. Trimming took 4 bases from V and 4 from J; bases not matched to a gene: 9. In germline, CDR1 is SNHLY, CDR2 FYNNEI. The CDR3 totals 16 residues. The CDR3: CASSGGPGQGLYGYTF. CDR3 in DNA: TGTGCCAGCAGTGGGGGACCGGGACAGGGGCTCTATGGCTACACCTTC.

The rearrangement links TRBV5-6 to TRBJ2-1; 8 bases match TRBD2. The germline V gene encodes CDR1 SGHDT and CDR2 YYEEEE. CDR3 size: 17 residues. V was clipped by 1 base and J by 4 bases; unmatched bases: 10. The chain's CDR3 is CASSLKTRRGAYNEQFF. The CDR3 coding sequence is TGTGCCAGCAGCTTGAAGACACGGCGGGGGGCGTACAATGAGCAGTTCTTC.

The rearrangement joins TRBV30 to TRBJ2-1, with 9 bases lining up with TRBD2. This CDR3 has 14 amino acids. CDR1 is GTSNPN, CDR2 SVGIG, per germline (reference sequence). Losses at the gene ends were 3 bases for V and 9 bases for J; bases not matched to a gene: 9. This CDR3 is CAWRAGGPGSEQFF. In DNA, the CDR3 is TGTGCCTGGAGGGCGGGAGGGCCGGGGAGTGAGCAGTTCTTC.